This T cell receptor beta chain was recorded in a study of cytomegalovirus exposure and HLA in healthy donors. As regards this clone: As yet, its antigen is unknown.

Overall study findings and caveats: Subsequent analysis of the 100 to 150 validation repertoires found a tendency for first-cohort TCR clusters to co-occur. Under in vitro conditions, three CMV-associated chains were confirmed as specific for CMV antigens. Cytomegalovirus status, reportedly, was diagnosed with high specificity and sensitivity by the classifier.

Produced via immunoSEQ multiplex PCR; TCRdb's table is partial and in-frame only. The data show 97,000 or so clones, roughly nine tenths seen once. Trimming removed 5 bases from V and 4 bases from J; junction bases left unmatched: 7. From germline, CDR1 is SGHAT and CDR2 FQDESV (reference sequence). This CDR3 is 15 amino acids long. The chain carries TRBV11-1 and TRBJ2-1; 8 nucleotides line up with TRBD1. Material for sequencing was PBMCs. The TCR originated in a woman aged 30 to 39 in good health and CMV-seronegative. This CDR3 is CASSPGTGHYNEQFF. CDR3 in DNA: TGTGCCAGCAGCCCCGGGACAGGACATTACAATGAGCAGTTCTTC.